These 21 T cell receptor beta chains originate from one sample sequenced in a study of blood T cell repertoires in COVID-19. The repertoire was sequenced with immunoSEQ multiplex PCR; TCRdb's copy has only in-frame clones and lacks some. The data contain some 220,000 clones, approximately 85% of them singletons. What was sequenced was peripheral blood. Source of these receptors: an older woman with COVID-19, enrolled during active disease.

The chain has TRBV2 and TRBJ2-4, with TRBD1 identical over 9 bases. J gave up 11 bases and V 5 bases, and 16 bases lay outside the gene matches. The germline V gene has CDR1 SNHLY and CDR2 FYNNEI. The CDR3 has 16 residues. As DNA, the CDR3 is TGTGCCAGCAGTCCCTCAGGGGGACAGGGAGGTAACGTTCAGTACTTC. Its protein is CASSPSGGQGGNVQYF.

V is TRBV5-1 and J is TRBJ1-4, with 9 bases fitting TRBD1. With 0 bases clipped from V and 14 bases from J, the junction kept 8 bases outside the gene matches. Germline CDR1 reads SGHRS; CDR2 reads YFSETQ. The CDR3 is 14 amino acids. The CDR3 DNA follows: TGCGCCAGCAGCTTGGGAGATGAGGGGACAGGGCTGTTTTTT. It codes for CASSLGDEGTGLFF.

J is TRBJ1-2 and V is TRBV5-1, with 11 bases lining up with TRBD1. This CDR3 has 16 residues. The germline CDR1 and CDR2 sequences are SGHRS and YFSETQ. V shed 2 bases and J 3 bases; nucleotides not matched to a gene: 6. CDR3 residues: CASSFLSGQGDYGYTF. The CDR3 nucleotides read TGCGCCAGCAGCTTTCTGTCGGGACAGGGGGACTATGGCTACACCTTC. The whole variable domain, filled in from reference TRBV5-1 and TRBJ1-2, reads KAGVTQTPRYLIKTRGQQVTLSCSPISGHRSVSWYQQTPGQGLQFLFEYFSETQRNKGNFPGRFSGRQFSNSRSEMNVSTLELGDSALYLCASSFLSGQGDYGYTFGSGTRLTVV.

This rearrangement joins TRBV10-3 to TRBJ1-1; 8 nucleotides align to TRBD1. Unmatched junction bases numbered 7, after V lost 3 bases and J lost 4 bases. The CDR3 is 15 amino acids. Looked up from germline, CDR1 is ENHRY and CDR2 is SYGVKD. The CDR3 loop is CAISDIDRGFTEAFF. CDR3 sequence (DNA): TGTGCCATCAGTGATATAGACAGGGGATTCACTGAAGCTTTCTTT.

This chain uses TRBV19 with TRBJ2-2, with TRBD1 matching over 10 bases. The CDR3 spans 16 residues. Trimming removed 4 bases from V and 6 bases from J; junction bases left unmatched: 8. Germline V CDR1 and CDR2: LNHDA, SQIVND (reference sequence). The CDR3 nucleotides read TGTGCCAGTAGTACACTCCGGGACAGGGGCTCCGGGGAGCTGTTTTTT. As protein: CASSTLRDRGSGELFF.

The CDR3 DNA sequence: TGTGCCAGCAGCCTTGGACAGGGGGCGACTGGAAACACCATATATTTT. As protein: CASSLGQGATGNTIYF. J is TRBJ1-3 and V is TRBV7-2; 11 nucleotides match TRBD1. The V segment lost 5 bases and the J segment 2 bases; nucleotides outside the gene matches: 5. CDR3 length equals 16 residues. The germline CDR1 and CDR2 sequences are SGHTA and FQGNSA.

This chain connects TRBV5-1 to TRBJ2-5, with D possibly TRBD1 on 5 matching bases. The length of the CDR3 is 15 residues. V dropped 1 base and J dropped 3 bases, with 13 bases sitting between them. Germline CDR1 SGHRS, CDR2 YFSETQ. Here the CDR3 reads CASSLSSGREETQYF. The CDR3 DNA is TGCGCCAGCAGCTTGAGCTCCGGCAGGGAAGAGACCCAGTACTTC.

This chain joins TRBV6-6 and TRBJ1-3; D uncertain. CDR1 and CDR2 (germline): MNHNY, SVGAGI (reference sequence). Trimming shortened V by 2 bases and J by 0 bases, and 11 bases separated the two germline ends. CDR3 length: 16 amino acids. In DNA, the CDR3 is TGTGCCAGCAGTTACCGAGCCGGTACCTCTGGAAACACCATATATTTT. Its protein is CASSYRAGTSGNTIYF.

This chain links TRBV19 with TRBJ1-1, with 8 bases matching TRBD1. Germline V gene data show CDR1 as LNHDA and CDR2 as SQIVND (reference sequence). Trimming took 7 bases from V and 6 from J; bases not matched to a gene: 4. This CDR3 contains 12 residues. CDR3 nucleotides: TGTGCCAGTACAGGCAGGGGGCCTGAAGCTTTCTTT. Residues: CASTGRGPEAFF.

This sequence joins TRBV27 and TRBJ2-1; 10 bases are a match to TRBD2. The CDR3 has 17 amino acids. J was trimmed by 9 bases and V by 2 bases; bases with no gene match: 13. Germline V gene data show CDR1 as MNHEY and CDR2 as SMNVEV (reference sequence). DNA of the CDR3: TGTGCCAGCAGTTTAAGCCCCCACAGCGGGGGGGCAGGTGAGCAGTTCTTC. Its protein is CASSLSPHSGGAGEQFF.

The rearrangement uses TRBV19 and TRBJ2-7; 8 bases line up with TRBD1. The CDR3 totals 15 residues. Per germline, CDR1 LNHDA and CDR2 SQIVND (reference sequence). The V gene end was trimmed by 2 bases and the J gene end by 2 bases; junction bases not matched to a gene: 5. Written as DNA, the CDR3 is TGTGCCAGTAGTATAATGGGACAGGCTCCCTACGAGCAGTACTTC. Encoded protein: CASSIMGQAPYEQYF.

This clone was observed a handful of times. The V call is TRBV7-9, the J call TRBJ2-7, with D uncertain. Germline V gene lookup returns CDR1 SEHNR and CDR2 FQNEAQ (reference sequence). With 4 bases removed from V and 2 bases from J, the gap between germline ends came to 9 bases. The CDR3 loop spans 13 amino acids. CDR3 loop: CASSSHGTYEQYF. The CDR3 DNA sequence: TGTGCCAGCAGCTCTCACGGTACCTACGAGCAGTACTTC.

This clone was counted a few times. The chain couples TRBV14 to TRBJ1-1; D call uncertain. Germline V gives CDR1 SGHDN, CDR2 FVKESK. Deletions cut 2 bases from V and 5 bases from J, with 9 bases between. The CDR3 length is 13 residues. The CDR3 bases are TGTGCCAGCAGCCAAATTCGGGGAACTGAAGCTTTCTTT. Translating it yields CASSQIRGTEAFF.

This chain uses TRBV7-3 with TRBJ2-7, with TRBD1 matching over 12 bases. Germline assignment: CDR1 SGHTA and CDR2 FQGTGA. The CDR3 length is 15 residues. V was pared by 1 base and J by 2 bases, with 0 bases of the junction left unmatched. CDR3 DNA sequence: TGTGCCAGCAGCTTAAGGGACAGGGGGCCCTACGAGCAGTACTTC. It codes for CASSLRDRGPYEQYF.

CDR3 sequence (DNA): TGCGCCAGCAGTCTGAACCCGTCCGGGACTGACACTGAAGCTTTCTTT. Translation: CASSLNPSGTDTEAFF. The chain uses TRBV23-1 and TRBJ1-1; tentatively, D is TRBD1 (5 bases). TRBV23-1 is identified as an open reading frame with a role that is uncertain. The V gene lost 4 bases and the J gene lost 3 bases, with 18 bases spanning the gap. CDR3 length equals 16 residues.

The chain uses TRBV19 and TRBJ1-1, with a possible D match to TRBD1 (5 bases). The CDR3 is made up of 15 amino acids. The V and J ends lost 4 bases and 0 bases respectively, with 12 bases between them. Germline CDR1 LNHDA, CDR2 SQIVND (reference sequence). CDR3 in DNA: TGTGCCAGTAGTACCCTGGGGGGAGTGAACACTGAAGCTTTCTTT. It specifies CASSTLGGVNTEAFF.

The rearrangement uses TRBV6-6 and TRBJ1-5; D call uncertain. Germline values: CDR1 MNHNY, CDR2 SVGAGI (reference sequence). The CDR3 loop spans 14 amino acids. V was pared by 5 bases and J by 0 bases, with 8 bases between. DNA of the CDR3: TGTGCCAGCAGTCCACAATATAGCAATCAGCCCCAGCATTTT. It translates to CASSPQYSNQPQHF.

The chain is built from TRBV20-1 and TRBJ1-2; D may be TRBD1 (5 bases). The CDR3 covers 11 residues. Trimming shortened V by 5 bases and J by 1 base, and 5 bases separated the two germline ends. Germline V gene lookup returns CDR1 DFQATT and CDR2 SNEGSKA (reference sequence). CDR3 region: CSAQGNYGYTF. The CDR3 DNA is TGCAGTGCTCAGGGTAACTATGGCTACACCTTC.

In DNA, the CDR3 is TGTGCCAGCAGTGAATATCATCTGACGCAGGATTCACCCCTCCACTTT. It translates to CASSEYHLTQDSPLHF. This chain connects TRBV25-1 to TRBJ1-6; no reliable D call. The CDR3 is 16 amino acids. Trimming shortened V by 0 bases and J by 8 bases, and 14 bases separated the two germline ends. CDR1 is MGHDK, CDR2 SYGVNS, per germline. The full variable domain, completed using reference TRBV25-1 and TRBJ1-6, is EADIYQTPRYLVIGTGKKITLECSQTMGHDKMYWYQQDPGMELHLIHYSYGVNSTEKGDLSSESTVSRIRTEHFPLTLESARPSHTSQYLCASSEYHLTQDSPLHFGNGTRLTVT.

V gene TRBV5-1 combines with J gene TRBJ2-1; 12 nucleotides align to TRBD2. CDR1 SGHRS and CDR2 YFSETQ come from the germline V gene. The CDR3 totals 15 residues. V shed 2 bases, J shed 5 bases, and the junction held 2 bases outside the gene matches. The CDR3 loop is CASSLLAGGHNEQFF. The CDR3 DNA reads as TGCGCCAGCAGCTTACTAGCGGGGGGTCACAATGAGCAGTTCTTC.

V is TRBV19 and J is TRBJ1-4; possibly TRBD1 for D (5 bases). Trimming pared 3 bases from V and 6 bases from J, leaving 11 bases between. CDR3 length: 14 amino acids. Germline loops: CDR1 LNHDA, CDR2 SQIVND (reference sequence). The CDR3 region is CASSIRAGYEKLFF. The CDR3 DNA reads TGTGCCAGTAGTATTCGGGCAGGGTATGAAAAACTGTTTTTT.